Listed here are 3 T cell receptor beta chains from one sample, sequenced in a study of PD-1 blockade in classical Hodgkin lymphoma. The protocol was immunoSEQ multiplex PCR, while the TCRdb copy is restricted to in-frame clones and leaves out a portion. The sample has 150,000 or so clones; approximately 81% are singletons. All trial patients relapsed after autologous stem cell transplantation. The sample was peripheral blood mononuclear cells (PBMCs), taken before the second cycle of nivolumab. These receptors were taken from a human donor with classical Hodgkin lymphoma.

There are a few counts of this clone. The CDR3 DNA reads as TGTGCCAGCAGTACGCTACAGGTTACGGTTGTGCAGTACTTC. This sequence encodes CASSTLQVTVVQYF. This chain joins TRBV28 and TRBJ2-7, with a possible D match to TRBD1 (5 bases). The CDR3 extends over 14 amino acids. From germline, CDR1 is MDHEN and CDR2 SYDVKM. V was cut by 5 bases and J by 9 bases, with 20 bases left in between.

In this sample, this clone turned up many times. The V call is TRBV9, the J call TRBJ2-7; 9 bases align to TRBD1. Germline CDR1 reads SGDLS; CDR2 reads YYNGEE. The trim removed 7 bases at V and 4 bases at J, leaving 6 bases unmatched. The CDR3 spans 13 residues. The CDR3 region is CASSTGGRYEQYF. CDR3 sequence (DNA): TGTGCCAGCTCGACAGGGGGACGGTACGAGCAGTACTTC.

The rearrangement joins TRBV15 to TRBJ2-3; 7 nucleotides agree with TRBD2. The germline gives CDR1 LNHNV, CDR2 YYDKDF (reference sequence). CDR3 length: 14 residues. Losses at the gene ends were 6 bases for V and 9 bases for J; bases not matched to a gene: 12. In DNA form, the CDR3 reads TGTGCCACCAGTACTCAGCGGGACCTAGACACGCAGTATTTT. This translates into CATSTQRDLDTQYF.